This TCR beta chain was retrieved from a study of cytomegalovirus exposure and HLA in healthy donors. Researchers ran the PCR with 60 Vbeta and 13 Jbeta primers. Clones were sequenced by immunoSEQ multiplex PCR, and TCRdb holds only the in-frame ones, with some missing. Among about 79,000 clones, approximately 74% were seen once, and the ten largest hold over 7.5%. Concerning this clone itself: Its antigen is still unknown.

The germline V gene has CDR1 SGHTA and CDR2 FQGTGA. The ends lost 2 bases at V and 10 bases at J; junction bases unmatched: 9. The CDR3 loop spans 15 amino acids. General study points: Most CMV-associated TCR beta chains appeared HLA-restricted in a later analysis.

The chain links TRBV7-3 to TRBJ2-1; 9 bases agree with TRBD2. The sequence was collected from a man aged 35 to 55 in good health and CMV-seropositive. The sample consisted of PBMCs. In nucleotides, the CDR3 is TGTGCCAGCAGCTTATCTTTAGCGGGAGAACGAGAGCAGTTCTTC. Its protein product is CASSLSLAGEREQFF.